This T cell receptor beta chain was identified in a study of T cell changes during pregnancy in multiple sclerosis. Clones were sequenced by immunoSEQ multiplex PCR, and TCRdb holds only the in-frame ones, with some missing. The data show more than 70,000 clones, less than 95% seen once. The V and J ends lost 0 bases and 2 bases respectively, with 14 bases between them. Germline values: CDR1 LGHNA, CDR2 YNFKEQ. This CDR3 region has 16 residues. This sample comprised peripheral blood, obtained before pregnancy. This sequence originates from a female donor with multiple sclerosis, enrolled in a pregnancy study. The chain employs TRBV4-2 and TRBJ2-7, with D maybe TRBD1 (6 bases). CDR3 loop: CASSQDLGQGTYEQYF. In DNA form, the CDR3 reads TGTGCCAGCAGCCAAGATCTCGGGCAGGGGACCTACGAGCAGTACTTC.